This TCR beta chain was observed in a study of cytomegalovirus exposure and HLA in healthy donors. Concerning this clone: The sample contains more than one DNA sequence encoding this CDR3.

The PCR ran on 60 Vbeta and 13 Jbeta primers. Measured with immunoSEQ multiplex PCR; TCRdb has only the in-frame clones, and not every one. This sample has about 130,000 clones, with 80% found just once. The CDR3 spans 16 residues. V was trimmed by 5 bases and J by 7 bases, leaving 23 bases between them. Germline CDR1 and CDR2: PRHDT and FYEKMQ (reference sequence). V and J are TRBV13 and TRBJ1-2; D perhaps matches TRBD1 (6 bases). The material sequenced was PBMCs. This sequence was found in a young man in good health and CMV-seronegative. CDR3 loop: CASSVKQGPTAGGYTF. The CDR3 DNA follows: TGTGCCAGCAGCGTGAAGCAGGGGCCCACGGCTGGTGGCTACACCTTC.